The rows below give T cell receptor beta chains drawn from one sample of a study of cytomegalovirus exposure and HLA in healthy donors. Assay: immunoSEQ multiplex PCR; the TCRdb copy retains only in-frame clones and omits some. Its clone listing holds about 160,000 clones. What was sequenced was PBMCs. These receptors originate from a woman aged 55-69 years in good health and CMV-seronegative. Each CDR3 is given with its conserved first and last residue. D genes are given only for firm matches.

TRBV7-8	NA	15	TRBJ1-4	CASSLDQGHNEKLFF	TGTGCCAGCAGCTTAGACCAGGGACATAATGAAAAACTGTTTTTT
TRBV7-9	NA	14	TRBJ1-2	CASSLVTDYYGYTF	TGTGCCAGCAGCTTAGTCACGGACTACTATGGCTACACCTTC
TRBV11-2	NA	13	TRBJ2-1	CASSLDGPNEQFF	TGTGCCAGCAGCTTAGATGGCCCCAATGAGCAGTTCTTC
TRBV25-1	TRBD1	14	TRBJ1-4	CASSELGQDEKLFF	TGTGCCAGCAGTGAATTGGGACAGGATGAAAAACTGTTTTTT
TRBV11-2	NA	17	TRBJ1-1	CASSLGNRVVFHTEAFF	TGTGCCAGCAGCTTAGGCAACAGGGTTGTATTTCACACTGAAGCTTTCTTT
TRBV6-5	NA	12	TRBJ1-2	CASSSGTQGYTF	TGTGCCAGCAGTTCCGGGACTCAGGGCTACACCTTC
TRBV9	NA	14	TRBJ2-2	CASSVAASAGELFF	TGTGCCAGCAGCGTAGCAGCAAGCGCCGGGGAGCTGTTTTTT
TRBV5-4	NA	14	TRBJ2-1	CASSGWGRQEEQFF	TGTGCCAGCAGCGGCTGGGGAAGACAGGAAGAGCAGTTCTTC
TRBV2	TRBD1	14	TRBJ2-7	CASGQGALFYEQYF	TGTGCCAGCGGGCAGGGGGCGCTTTTCTACGAGCAGTACTTC
TRBV25-1	TRBD1	15	TRBJ2-1	CASSIDRASYNEQFF	TGTGCCAGCAGCATCGACAGGGCCTCCTACAATGAGCAGTTCTTC
TRBV7-6	TRBD2	16	TRBJ2-2	CASSLISGSNTGELFF	TGTGCCAGCAGCTTAATTAGCGGGAGTAACACCGGGGAGCTGTTTTTT
TRBV2	NA	14	TRBJ1-5	CASSGGTSNQPQHF	TGTGCCAGCAGTGGAGGGACAAGCAATCAGCCCCAGCATTTT
TRBV19	TRBD1	17	TRBJ1-1	CASRAATGGPINTEAFF	TGTGCCAGTAGGGCTGCGACAGGGGGCCCAATAAACACTGAAGCTTTCTTT
TRBV15	NA	13	TRBJ2-5	CATSRRGKETQYF	TGTGCCACCAGTCGGAGAGGGAAAGAGACCCAGTACTTC
TRBV5-1	TRBD1	17	TRBJ2-7	CASSPTGTGAFSYEQYF	TGCGCCAGCAGCCCTACCGGGACAGGGGCTTTTTCCTACGAGCAGTACTTC
TRBV7-9	NA	13	TRBJ1-3	CASSLEFRAAIYF	TGTGCCAGCAGCTTAGAGTTCAGGGCCGCCATATATTTT
TRBV30	TRBD2	12	TRBJ2-1	CAWEREGREQFF	TGTGCCTGGGAGCGGGAGGGCAGGGAGCAGTTCTTC
TRBV5-1	TRBD2	17	TRBJ2-3	CASSLEVRGVGTDTQYF	TGCGCCAGCAGCTTGGAGGTGCGGGGGGTAGGCACAGATACGCAGTATTTT
TRBV5-6	TRBD1	14	TRBJ2-7	CASSWTGVGYEQYF	TGTGCCAGCAGCTGGACAGGGGTGGGCTACGAGCAGTACTTC
TRBV5-4	NA	14	TRBJ1-1	CASSSQTGVAEAFF	TGTGCCAGCAGCTCTCAGACGGGGGTCGCTGAAGCTTTCTTT
TRBV11-3	NA	16	TRBJ2-3	CASSLRGGGSTDTQYF	TGTGCCAGCAGCTTAAGGGGGGGCGGGAGCACAGATACGCAGTATTTT
TRBV15	NA	15	TRBJ1-2	CATSRDWETGGGYTF	TGTGCCACCAGCAGAGATTGGGAGACAGGAGGTGGCTACACCTTC
TRBV19	TRBD2	15	TRBJ2-1	CASSIDPGGRGEQFF	TGTGCCAGTAGTATAGATCCGGGGGGGCGAGGTGAGCAGTTCTTC
TRBV5-4	TRBD1	13	TRBJ2-1	CASSTTGGNEQFF	TGTGCCAGCAGCACCACAGGGGGGAATGAGCAGTTCTTC
TRBV6-1	TRBD1	17	TRBJ2-3	CASSEWGQGAYGDTQYF	TGTGCCAGCAGTGAATGGGGACAGGGGGCGTATGGAGATACGCAGTATTTT
TRBV7-2	TRBD1	12	TRBJ1-2	CASSPQGYGYTF	TGTGCCAGCAGCCCACAGGGGTATGGCTACACCTTC
TRBV2	NA	12	TRBJ2-5	CAGLTRLETQYF	TGTGCCGGCTTGACTAGACTGGAGACCCAGTACTTC
TRBV18	NA	14	TRBJ2-1	CASSPQGSDNEQFF	TGTGCCAGCTCACCGCAGGGATCCGACAATGAGCAGTTCTTC
TRBV21-1	NA	15	TRBJ1-1	CASTLRDREHTEAFF	TGTGCCAGCACCCTCCGGGACAGGGAGCACACTGAAGCTTTCTTT
TRBV6-6	NA	14	TRBJ1-1	CASSPSVANTEAFF	TGTGCCAGCAGTCCCTCGGTCGCGAACACTGAAGCTTTCTTT
TRBV5-1	TRBD2	16	TRBJ2-2	CASSLEAGGSTGELFF	TGCGCCAGCAGCTTGGAAGCGGGGGGCAGCACCGGGGAGCTGTTTTTT